This T cell receptor (beta chain) was identified during a study of T cell repertoires in cytomegalovirus infection. Across the whole study: Matching HLA type and CMV infection were both indicated by public TCR beta signatures.

The sample holds a few counts of this clonotype. Its antigen is unknown. Each CDR3 protein gets one entry after TCRdb re-called the reads with MiXCR. The sample lists 830,000 or so distinct CDR3 sequences; roughly 33% were seen once. Study-wide findings and caveats: Frequencies of public TCR beta families were cumulated, and this identified carriers of CMV plus the relevant HLA. The ex vivo response was dominated by HLA-C-restricted CMV-specific TCR beta clonotypes.

The TCR originated in a human donor in good health (CMV status not recorded). Some clones in this sample may be carry-over from other donors' samples. The specimen comprised cultured CD8+ T cells from PBMCs, sampled from culture after CMV antigen stimulation.

As DNA, the CDR3 is TGTGCCAGCAGCTTGACGGGAGTCCCCTATAATTCACCCCTCCACTTT. Its translation: CASSLTGVPYNSPLHF. The chain has TRBV7-2 and TRBJ1-6, with D uncertain. CDR3 size: 16 residues. V lost 3 bases and J lost 2, with 11 bases in between. Germline loops: CDR1 SGHTA, CDR2 FQGNSA.